This TCR beta chain was observed in a study of memory CD4+ T cells and cytomegalovirus serostatus. Across the whole study: This sample comes from healthy Belgian adults, eight or nine CMV seropositive, approximately 22 seronegative. Study-level findings and limits: Of under 200 reported CMV TCRbeta sequences, roughly 70 were found in memory CD4+ repertoires.

In the original workflow: Out-of-frame sequences were removed, leaving 2,204,828 distinct TCRbeta sequences. Some clones are missing from TCRdb's copy, which holds only in-frame ones; the method was immunoSEQ multiplex PCR. The DNA was the basis for D and trimming; V, J and clone size are from that table. The sample has 46,000 or so clones; roughly 80% are singletons. The sort gate was single viable CD3+CD4+CD8-CD45RO+ cells for memory CD4+ T cells. Serum IgG to CMV pp150, pp28, p38 and p52 defined serostatus. Comment on this clone: As yet, its antigen is unknown.

With V trimmed by 7 bases and J by 2 bases, 6 bases remained unmatched. Germline assignment: CDR1 MNHNY and CDR2 SVGAGI (reference sequence). The length of the CDR3 is 15 residues. The sample consisted of memory CD4+ T cells from blood. This TCR derives from an adult in good health and CMV-seronegative. The chain couples TRBV6-6 to TRBJ1-2, with 11 bases identical to TRBD1. The CDR3 DNA is TGTGCCAGCACCGTAGGGGACAGGGGGAACTATGGCTACACCTTC. It specifies CASTVGDRGNYGYTF.